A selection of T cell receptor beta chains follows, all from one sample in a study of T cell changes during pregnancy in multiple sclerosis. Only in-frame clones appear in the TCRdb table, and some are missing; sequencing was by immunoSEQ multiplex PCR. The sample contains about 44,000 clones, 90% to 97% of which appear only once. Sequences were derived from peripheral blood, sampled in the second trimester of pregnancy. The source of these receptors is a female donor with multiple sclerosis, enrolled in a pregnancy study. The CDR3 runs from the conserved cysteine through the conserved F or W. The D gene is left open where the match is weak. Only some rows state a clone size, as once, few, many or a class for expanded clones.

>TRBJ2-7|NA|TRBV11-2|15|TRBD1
TGTGCCAGCAGTAACCTGGACAGGGTTACCTACGAGCAGTACTTC
CASSNLDRVTYEQYF
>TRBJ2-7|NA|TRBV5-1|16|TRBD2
TGCGCCAGCAGCTCCGACGGACTAGCGGAGATCTACGAGCAGTACTTC
CASSSDGLAEIYEQYF
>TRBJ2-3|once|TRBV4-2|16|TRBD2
TGTGCCAGCAGCCTTAAGGGCGGGGGGAGCACAGATACGCAGTATTTT
CASSLKGGGSTDTQYF
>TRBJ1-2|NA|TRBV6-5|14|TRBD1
TGTGCCAGCAGTTACGAGGGACAGGGAGGTGGCTACACCTTC
CASSYEGQGGGYTF
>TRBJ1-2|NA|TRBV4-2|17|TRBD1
TGTGCCAGCAGCCAATTTCTGGGGGGACAGGACCTCTATGGCTACACCTTC
CASSQFLGGQDLYGYTF
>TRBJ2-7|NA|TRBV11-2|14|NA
TGTGCCAGCAGCTTAGCAGGGGGAGGAGACGAGCAGTACTTC
CASSLAGGGDEQYF
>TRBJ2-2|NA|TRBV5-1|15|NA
TGCGCCAGCAGCTTGTCGACAGAGAACACCGGGGAGCTGTTTTTT
CASSLSTENTGELFF
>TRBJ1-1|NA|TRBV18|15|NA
TGTGCCAGCTCACCACCGATACAAGGGGGAACTGAAGCTTTCTTT
CASSPPIQGGTEAFF
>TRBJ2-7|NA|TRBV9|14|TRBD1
TGTGCCAGCAGCGTAGCTTACAGGGGAGCCGAGCAGTACTTC
CASSVAYRGAEQYF
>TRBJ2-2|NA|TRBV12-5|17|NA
TGTGCTAGTGGTATTTGGGGTGGGGGCGCCAGCACCGGGGAGCTGTTTTTT
CASGIWGGGASTGELFF
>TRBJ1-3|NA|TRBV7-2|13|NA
TGTGCCAGCAGCTCCCGCTCTGGAAACACCATATATTTT
CASSSRSGNTIYF
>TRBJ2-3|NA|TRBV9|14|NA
TGTGCCAGCAGCGTATCGGGGGTCACAGATACGCAGTATTTT
CASSVSGVTDTQYF
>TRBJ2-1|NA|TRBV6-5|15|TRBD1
TGTGCCAGCAGAGCAGACAGGGTGCGGTACAATGAGCAGTTCTTC
CASRADRVRYNEQFF
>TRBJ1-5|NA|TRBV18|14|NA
TGTGCCAGCTCAGCAGTCCCCGGCGGGCAGCCCCAGCATTTT
CASSAVPGGQPQHF
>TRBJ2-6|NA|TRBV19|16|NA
TGTGCCAGTAGTATAGGAGATGACTCTGGGGCCAACGTCCTGACTTTC
CASSIGDDSGANVLTF
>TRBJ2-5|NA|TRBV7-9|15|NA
TGTGCCAGCACCTCAGGGGACGTAGGCGGGGAGACCCAGTACTTC
CASTSGDVGGETQYF
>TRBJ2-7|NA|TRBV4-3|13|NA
TGCGCCAGCAGCCCTGGGACTGACTACGAGCAGTACTTC
CASSPGTDYEQYF
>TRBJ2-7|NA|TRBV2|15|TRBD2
TGTGCCAGCAGCCCCCAGCGGGGGGGCGCCTACGAGCAGTACTTC
CASSPQRGGAYEQYF
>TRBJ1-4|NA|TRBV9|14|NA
TGTGCCAGCAGCGAAGGATGGACAAATGAAAAACTGTTTTTT
CASSEGWTNEKLFF
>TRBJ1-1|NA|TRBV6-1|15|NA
TGTGCCAGCAGGGCCATGGTACAGGTCAGCACTGAAGCTTTCTTT
CASRAMVQVSTEAFF
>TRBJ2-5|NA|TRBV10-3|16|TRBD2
TGTGCCATCAGAACCGGGACTAGCGGGGACCAAGAGACCCAGTACTTC
CAIRTGTSGDQETQYF
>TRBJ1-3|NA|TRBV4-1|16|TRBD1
TGCGCCAGCAGCCCCGCAGGGGGCGCCTCTGGAAACACCATATATTTT
CASSPAGGASGNTIYF
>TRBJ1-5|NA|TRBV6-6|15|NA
TGTGCCAGCAGTTACTCAGGGGGTGTCGGGCAGCCCCAGCATTTT
CASSYSGGVGQPQHF
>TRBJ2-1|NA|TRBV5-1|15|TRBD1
TGCGCCAGCAGCCCCAGGACAGGAGATTACAATGAGCAGTTCTTC
CASSPRTGDYNEQFF
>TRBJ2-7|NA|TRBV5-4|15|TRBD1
TGTGCCAGCAGCTTAGAAGGGACAGGGGAGTACGAGCAGTACTTC
CASSLEGTGEYEQYF
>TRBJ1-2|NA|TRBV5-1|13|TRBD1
TGCGCCAGCAGCACTCTGGACAGGGGGAAATACACCTTC
CASSTLDRGKYTF
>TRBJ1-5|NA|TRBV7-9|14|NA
TGTGCCAGCAGCCCGCCTCAGGTCGATCAGCCCCAGCATTTT
CASSPPQVDQPQHF
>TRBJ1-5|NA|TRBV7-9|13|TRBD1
TGTGCCAGCAGCGGACAGGGAAATCAGCCCCAGCATTTT
CASSGQGNQPQHF
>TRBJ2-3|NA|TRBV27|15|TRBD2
TGTGCCAGCAGCCTGACAGCGGGGAGGTTGGATACGCAGTATTTT
CASSLTAGRLDTQYF
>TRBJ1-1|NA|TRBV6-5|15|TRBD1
TGTGCCAGCAGTTACGGGACAGTGAAGAACACTGAAGCTTTCTTT
CASSYGTVKNTEAFF
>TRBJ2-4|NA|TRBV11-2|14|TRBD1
TGTGCCAGCAGCCAGGGACAGGGGGGGGACATTCAGTACTTC
CASSQGQGGDIQYF
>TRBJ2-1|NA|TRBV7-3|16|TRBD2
TGTGCCAGCAGCCCGACCGGGACTAGGATGAACAATGAGCAGTTCTTC
CASSPTGTRMNNEQFF
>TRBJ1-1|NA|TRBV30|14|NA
TGTGCCTGGAGTCCCGGACAGATGAACACTGAAGCTTTCTTT
CAWSPGQMNTEAFF
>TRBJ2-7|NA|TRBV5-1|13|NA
TGCGCCAGCAGCTTAGTGGGGCTTTACGAGCAGTACTTC
CASSLVGLYEQYF
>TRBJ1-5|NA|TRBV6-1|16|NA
TGTGCCAGCAGTGTTGGCCGCGGGGTAAGCAATCAGCCCCAGCATTTT
CASSVGRGVSNQPQHF
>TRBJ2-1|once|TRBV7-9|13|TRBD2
TGTGCCAGCAGCTTGGGACTAGCAGGGGAGCAGTTCTTC
CASSLGLAGEQFF
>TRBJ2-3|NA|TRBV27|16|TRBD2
TGTGCCAGCAGTTCTAGCGGGCCTTACTTCACAGATACGCAGTATTTT
CASSSSGPYFTDTQYF
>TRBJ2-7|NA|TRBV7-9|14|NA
TGTGCCAGCAGCCCCCCCGGGTCGTTCTACGAGCAGTACTTC
CASSPPGSFYEQYF
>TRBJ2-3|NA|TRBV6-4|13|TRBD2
TGTGCCACCGCCGGGAGGCCCACAGATACGCAGTATTTT
CATAGRPTDTQYF
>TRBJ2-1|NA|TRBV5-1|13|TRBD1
TGCGCCAGCAGCTTCGACAGGGGTTATGAGCAGTTCTTC
CASSFDRGYEQFF
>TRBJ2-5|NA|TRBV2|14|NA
TGTGCCAGCAGTGAGAGGACAACCCAAGAGACCCAGTACTTC
CASSERTTQETQYF
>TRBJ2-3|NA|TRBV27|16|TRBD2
TGTGCCAGCAGTTCGACTAGCGGGAGGTTCACAGATACGCAGTATTTT
CASSSTSGRFTDTQYF
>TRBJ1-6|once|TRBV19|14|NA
TGTGCCAGTAGTCGGGCGGGGACTAATTCACCCCTCCACTTT
CASSRAGTNSPLHF
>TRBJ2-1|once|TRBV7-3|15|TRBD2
TGTGCCAGCAGCCCTCTAGCGGGAGGGTACAATGAGCAGTTCTTC
CASSPLAGGYNEQFF